Below, 19 T cell receptor beta chains from the same sample are listed, as sequenced in a study of control samples from healthy donors and cancer patients (dated by TCRdb to 2018 to 2021). Libraries were prepared through the immunoSEQ multiplex PCR assay. Imported from immuneACCESS, the table was reduced by TCRdb to in-frame sequences with V and J called. These copies leave out some clones; in studies compared against another copy, an unresolved V gene accounts for under half, and the cause of the remainder is not known. In this sample the table shows 80,000 to 100,000 clones, over 85% of which occur a single time. 3% of the sample comes from the top ten. Source material: blood. The receptors stem from a human donor in good health. The donor label of this sample is uncertain.

The gene calls are TRBV6-5 and TRBJ1-2, with 8 bases identical to TRBD1. Trimming removed 11 bases from V and 4 bases from J; junction bases left unmatched: 9. From germline, CDR1 is MNHEY and CDR2 SVGAGI. This CDR3 region has 13 residues. The CDR3 DNA sequence: TGTGCCGGACAGGGACTGGGGGTCTATGGCTACACCTTC. This sequence encodes CAGQGLGVYGYTF.

This chain links TRBV6-1 with TRBJ2-1; 12 bases line up with TRBD2. Germline CDR1 is MNHNS and CDR2 is SASEGT. The CDR3 spans 16 residues. Trimming took 4 bases from V and 8 from J; bases not matched to a gene: 9. This chain's CDR3 is CASSGQLAGGYHEQFF. CDR3 DNA sequence: TGTGCCAGCAGTGGCCAACTAGCGGGGGGTTATCATGAGCAGTTCTTC.

This rearrangement joins TRBV6-2 or TRBV6-3 to TRBJ1-1; D is possibly TRBD1 (5 bases). Trimming removed 5 bases at V and 7 bases at J, with 11 bases between. The CDR3 has 12 amino acids. The germline CDR1 and CDR2 sequences are MNHEY and SVGEGT. The CDR3 bases are TGTGCCAGCAGTATAAGGGGACTTGAAGCTTTCTTT. Translated, it gives CASSIRGLEAFF.

In its sample, this clone was seen once. This chain joins TRBV5-1 and TRBJ1-4, with D unclear. Germline assignment: CDR1 SGHRS and CDR2 YFSETQ. Between the trimmed V and J ends, which lost 7 bases and 4 bases, there was a span of 17 bases. The CDR3 loop spans 15 amino acids. DNA for the CDR3: TGCGCCAGCTGGGTCGGATTTGGTAGTAATGAAAAACTGTTTTTT. It is translated as CASWVGFGSNEKLFF. The complete variable domain, with remaining parts taken from reference TRBV5-1 and TRBJ1-4, reads KAGVTQTPRYLIKTRGQQVTLSCSPISGHRSVSWYQQTPGQGLQFLFEYFSETQRNKGNFPGRFSGRQFSNSRSEMNVSTLELGDSALYLCASWVGFGSNEKLFFGSGTQLSVL.

This sequence joins TRBV2 and TRBJ2-4, with TRBD1 identical over 7 bases. There are 13 residues in the CDR3. Trimming removed 7 bases from V and 5 bases from J; junction bases left unmatched: 5. Germline values: CDR1 SNHLY, CDR2 FYNNEI. CDR3 protein: CASTPDRQNIQYF. The CDR3 DNA is TGTGCCAGCACCCCGGACAGGCAAAACATTCAGTACTTC.

V is TRBV11-2 and J is TRBJ2-7; 9 bases are a match to TRBD2. The CDR3 length is 16 residues. Germline CDR1 reads SGHAT; CDR2 reads FQNNGV. The junction had 9 bases not matched to a gene; V was cut back by 6 bases and J by 0 bases. CDR3 protein: CASRVILAGPSYEQYF. The CDR3 coding sequence is TGTGCCAGCAGGGTTATTCTAGCGGGGCCCTCCTACGAGCAGTACTTC.

The chain couples TRBV29-1 to TRBJ2-7, with 8 bases that match TRBD1. Germline CDR1 and CDR2: SQVTM and ANQGSEA. CDR3 length: 12 residues. Trimming removed 2 bases from V and 3 bases from J; junction bases left unmatched: 0. CDR3 sequence (DNA): TGCAGCGTTGAAACAGGGGGCTACGAGCAGTACTTC. This sequence encodes CSVETGGYEQYF.

The rearrangement joins TRBV6-6 to TRBJ1-6, with 8 bases that match TRBD1. CDR3 length: 18 amino acids. The germline V gene encodes CDR1 MNHNY and CDR2 SVGAGI (reference sequence). V dropped 5 bases and J dropped 10; count of bases not matched to a gene: 19. The chain's CDR3 is CASSRTLIQGEVGSPLHF. The CDR3 region has the DNA TGTGCCAGCAGTCGAACCCTTATACAGGGGGAGGTAGGGTCACCCCTCCACTTT.

The rearrangement joins TRBV4-3 to TRBJ1-1, with TRBD1 identical over 8 bases. Germline V gene data show CDR1 as LGHNA and CDR2 as YSLEER. The CDR3 covers 16 residues. The ends lost 1 base at V and 0 bases at J; junction bases unmatched: 4. The CDR3 sequence is CASSQGTGSMNTEAFF. The CDR3 nucleotides are TGCGCCAGCAGCCAAGGGACAGGGTCCATGAACACTGAAGCTTTCTTT.

This clone was seen only once. V is TRBV6-2 or TRBV6-3 and J is TRBJ1-6; tentative D call: TRBD1 (6 bases). V lost 2 bases to trimming and J lost 0 bases, with 14 bases between them. Per germline, CDR1 MNHEY and CDR2 SVGEGT. This CDR3 contains 18 residues. The CDR3, as DNA: TGTGCCAGCAGTTACACCGGGGGCCTGAGCTCCTATAATTCACCCCTCCACTTT. It is translated as CASSYTGGLSSYNSPLHF.

V and J are TRBV5-1 and TRBJ1-4; 9 positions match TRBD1. CDR1 SGHRS and CDR2 YFSETQ come from the germline V gene. The CDR3 totals 14 residues. Trimming took 3 bases from V and 6 from J; bases not matched to a gene: 3. CDR3 nucleotide sequence: TGCGCCAGCAGCTCGGACAGGGGTGATGAAAAACTGTTTTTT. Translating gives CASSSDRGDEKLFF.

The rearrangement joins TRBV6-5 to TRBJ2-7; possibly TRBD1 for D (6 bases). CDR1 is MNHEY and CDR2 is SVGAGI in the germline V gene. The CDR3 totals 14 residues. Trimming removed 5 bases from V and 0 bases from J, with 11 bases in between. Written as DNA, the CDR3 is TGTGCCAGCAGTACTCGGGACAACTCCTACGAGCAGTACTTC. It translates to CASSTRDNSYEQYF.

This clone was observed a single time. The chain carries TRBV6-5 and TRBJ1-5; 10 bases match TRBD1. Germline V lookup: CDR1 MNHEY, CDR2 SVGAGI. This CDR3 spans 15 amino acids. With 5 bases clipped from V and 6 bases from J, the junction kept 7 bases outside the gene matches. CDR3 DNA sequence: TGTGCCAGCAGTCCCGGGACAGGGGATGGTCAGCCCCAGCATTTT. Translated: CASSPGTGDGQPQHF.

This clone was counted a single time. The chain joins TRBV19 to TRBJ1-2; D uncertain. CDR1 is LNHDA, CDR2 SQIVND, per germline (reference sequence). Deletions cut 3 bases from V and 4 bases from J, with 12 bases between. The CDR3 totals 14 residues. The DNA for the CDR3 is TGTGCCAGTAGTATTACGTACGGGAGCTATGGCTACACCTTC. Amino acid sequence: CASSITYGSYGYTF.

The CDR3 nucleotides read TGTGCCTGGAGTGTAATGGCGGGCTATGGCTACACCTTC. This gives the protein CAWSVMAGYGYTF. The gene calls are TRBV30 and TRBJ1-2; D call uncertain. The V end was cut by 0 bases, the J end by 4 bases, with 9 bases between. Per the germline V gene, CDR1 is GTSNPN and CDR2 is SVGIG (reference sequence). This CDR3 region has 13 residues.

V is TRBV9 and J is TRBJ1-2; D is unclear. CDR3 length equals 14 residues. The V and J ends lost 0 bases and 7 bases respectively, with 13 bases between them. Germline V gene data show CDR1 as SGDLS and CDR2 as YYNGEE. CDR3 region: CASSVGSDAAGYTF. The CDR3 DNA reads as TGTGCCAGCAGCGTAGGTTCAGACGCCGCTGGCTACACCTTC.

V and J are TRBV19 and TRBJ1-6; tentatively, D is TRBD1 (5 bases). With 2 bases removed from V and 8 bases from J, the gap between germline ends came to 13 bases. CDR1 is LNHDA, CDR2 SQIVND, per germline (reference sequence). The CDR3 runs to 15 residues. The CDR3 nucleotides read TGTGCCAGTAGTATAAGGGACCGCTTTGATTCACCCCTCCACTTT. Translating gives CASSIRDRFDSPLHF.

The V and J genes are TRBV6-5 and TRBJ1-2; 10 nucleotides line up with TRBD1. The CDR3 is made up of 15 amino acids. Losses at the gene ends were 5 bases for V and 8 bases for J; bases not matched to a gene: 11. Germline V lookup: CDR1 MNHEY, CDR2 SVGAGI. CDR3 DNA sequence: TGTGCCAGCAGTCACCGCGGGACAGGGGTTAAGGGCTACACCTTC. Protein: CASSHRGTGVKGYTF.

This clone appeared once. V and J are TRBV6-1 and TRBJ2-1, with 8 positions matching TRBD1. V was clipped by 1 base and J by 10 bases; unmatched bases: 6. Germline V gene lookup returns CDR1 MNHNS and CDR2 SASEGT. The length of the CDR3 is 14 residues. The DNA of the CDR3 is TGTGCCAGCAGTGAAGTCCAGGGGGCGGGGGAGCAGTTCTTC. Its translation: CASSEVQGAGEQFF.